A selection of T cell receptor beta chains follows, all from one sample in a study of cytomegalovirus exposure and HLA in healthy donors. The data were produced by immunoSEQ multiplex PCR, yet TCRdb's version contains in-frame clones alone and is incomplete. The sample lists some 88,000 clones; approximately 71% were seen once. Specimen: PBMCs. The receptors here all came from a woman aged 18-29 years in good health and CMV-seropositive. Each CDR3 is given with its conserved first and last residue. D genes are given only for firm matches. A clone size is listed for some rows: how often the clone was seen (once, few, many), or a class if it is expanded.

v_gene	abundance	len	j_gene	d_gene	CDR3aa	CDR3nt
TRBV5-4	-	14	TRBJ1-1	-	CASSSGRGSTEAFF	TGTGCCAGCAGCTCTGGTCGGGGGAGCACTGAAGCTTTCTTT
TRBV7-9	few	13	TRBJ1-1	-	CASERSAGTEAFF	TGTGCCTCCGAGCGGTCAGCGGGGACTGAAGCTTTCTTT
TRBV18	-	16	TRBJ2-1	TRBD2	CASSPFSGLALNEQFF	TGTGCCAGCTCACCATTCTCGGGACTAGCACTCAATGAGCAGTTCTTC
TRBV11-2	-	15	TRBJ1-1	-	CASSLGRHLNTEAFF	TGTGCCAGCAGCTTAGGGCGACACCTGAACACTGAAGCTTTCTTT
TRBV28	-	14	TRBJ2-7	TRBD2	CASSLTSGSYEQYF	TGTGCCAGCAGTCTGACTAGCGGTTCCTACGAGCAGTACTTC
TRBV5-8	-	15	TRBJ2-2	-	CASSLAQGNTGELFF	TGTGCCAGCAGCTTGGCACAGGGTAACACCGGGGAGCTGTTTTTT
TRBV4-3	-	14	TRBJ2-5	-	CASSQDFLEETQYF	TGCGCCAGCAGCCAAGACTTTTTAGAGGAGACCCAGTACTTC
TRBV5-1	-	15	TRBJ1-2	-	CASNRGAGANYGYTF	TGCGCCAGCAACCGGGGGGCAGGAGCTAACTATGGCTACACCTTC
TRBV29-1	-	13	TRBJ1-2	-	CSPGSGADYGYTF	TGCAGCCCTGGGTCAGGGGCGGACTATGGCTACACCTTC
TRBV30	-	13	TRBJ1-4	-	CAWNGQGGEKLFF	TGTGCCTGGAACGGGCAGGGAGGTGAAAAACTGTTTTTT
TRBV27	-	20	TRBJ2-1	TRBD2	CASSPLAGLAGGLASNEQFF	TGTGCCAGCAGTCCCCTAGCCGGACTAGCGGGAGGGCTGGCGAGCAATGAGCAGTTCTTC
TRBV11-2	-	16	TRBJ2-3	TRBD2	CASSLVAGGHTDTQYF	TGTGCCAGCAGCTTAGTAGCGGGAGGGCACACAGATACGCAGTATTTT
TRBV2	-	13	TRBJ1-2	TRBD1	CASRGQSNYGYTF	TGTGCCAGCAGGGGACAGTCTAACTATGGCTACACCTTC
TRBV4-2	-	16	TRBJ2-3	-	CASSQEGAPRTDTQYF	TGTGCCAGCAGCCAGGAGGGTGCACCCCGCACAGATACGCAGTATTTT
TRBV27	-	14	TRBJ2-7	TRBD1	CASSLGQGAYEQYF	TGTGCCAGCAGTTTAGGGCAGGGGGCCTACGAGCAGTACTTC
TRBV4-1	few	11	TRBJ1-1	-	CASTRDTEAFF	TGTGCCAGTACCCGGGACACTGAAGCTTTCTTT
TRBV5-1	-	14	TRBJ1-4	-	CASCRDTTNEKLFF	TGCGCCAGTTGCCGGGACACGACTAATGAAAAACTGTTTTTT
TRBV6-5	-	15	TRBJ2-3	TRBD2	CASSGLAGGPDTQYF	TGTGCCAGCAGTGGACTAGCGGGAGGGCCAGATACGCAGTATTTT
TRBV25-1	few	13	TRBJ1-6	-	CASSIGNNSPLHF	TGTGCCAGCAGTATCGGTAATAATTCACCCCTCCACTTT
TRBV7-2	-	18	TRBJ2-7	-	CASSFRPAVGRVSYEQYF	TGTGCCAGCAGCTTTAGGCCGGCGGTGGGTCGGGTCTCCTACGAGCAGTACTTC
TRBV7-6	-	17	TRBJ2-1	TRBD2	CASSSYGTRSGGDEQFF	TGTGCCAGCAGCTCCTATGGGACTAGATCGGGTGGGGATGAGCAGTTCTTC
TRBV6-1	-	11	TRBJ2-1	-	CASSENPKRFF	TGTGCCAGCAGCGAAAACCCTAAGCGGTTCTTC
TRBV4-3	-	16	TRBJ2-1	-	CASSPRPGGSYNEQFF	TGCGCCAGCAGCCCCCGCCCCGGGGGCTCCTACAATGAGCAGTTCTTC
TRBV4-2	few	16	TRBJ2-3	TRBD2	CASSPTSGGGSDTQYF	TGTGCCAGCAGCCCAACTAGCGGGGGGGGTTCAGATACGCAGTATTTT
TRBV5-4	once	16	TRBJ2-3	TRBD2	CASSLVAGGPADTQYF	TGTGCCAGCAGCTTGGTGGCGGGAGGGCCCGCAGATACGCAGTATTTT
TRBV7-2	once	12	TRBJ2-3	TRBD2	CASSFPGGTQYF	TGTGCCAGCAGCTTCCCGGGGGGTACGCAGTATTTT
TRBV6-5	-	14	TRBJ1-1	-	CASSYHRVGTEAFF	TGTGCCAGCAGTTACCACAGGGTGGGCACTGAAGCTTTCTTT
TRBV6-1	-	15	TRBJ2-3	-	CASSEMSGAALERYF	TGTGCCAGCAGTGAAATGAGTGGGGCGGCACTCGAACGGTATTTT
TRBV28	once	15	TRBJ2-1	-	CASSRDSKPYNEQFF	TGTGCCAGCTCCCGGGACTCTAAACCCTACAATGAGCAGTTCTTC
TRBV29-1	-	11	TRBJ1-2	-	CSAGTGFGYTF	TGCAGCGCAGGAACAGGGTTTGGCTACACCTTC
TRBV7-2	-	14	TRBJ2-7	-	CASSIGTPSYEQYF	TGTGCCAGCAGCATCGGGACTCCCTCCTACGAGCAGTACTTC
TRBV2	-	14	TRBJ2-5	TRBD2	CASMGLAGGQEQYF	TGTGCCAGCATGGGACTAGCGGGAGGGCAAGAGCAGTACTTC
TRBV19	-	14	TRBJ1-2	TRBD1	CASSRDRADYGYTF	TGTGCCAGTAGTAGGGACAGGGCGGACTATGGCTACACCTTC
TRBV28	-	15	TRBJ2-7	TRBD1	CASSPGTGGLDEQYF	TGTGCCAGCAGCCCAGGGACAGGGGGCTTGGACGAGCAGTACTTC
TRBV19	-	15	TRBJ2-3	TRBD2	CASRGSGRGPDTQYF	TGTGCCAGTAGGGGGAGCGGGAGAGGCCCAGATACGCAGTATTTT
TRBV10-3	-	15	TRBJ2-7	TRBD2	CAIRDGLAGAYEQYF	TGTGCCATCAGGGATGGACTAGCGGGGGCCTACGAGCAGTACTTC
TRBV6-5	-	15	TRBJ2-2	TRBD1	CASSYSGQGSGELFF	TGTGCCAGCAGTTACTCGGGACAGGGTTCCGGGGAGCTGTTTTTT
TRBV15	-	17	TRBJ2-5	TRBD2	CATSRGGSGRGEETQYF	TGTGCCACCAGCAGAGGTGGTAGCGGGAGGGGGGAGGAGACCCAGTACTTC
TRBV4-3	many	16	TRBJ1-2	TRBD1	CASSQFEQGYDYGYTF	TGCGCCAGCAGCCAATTCGAACAGGGGTACGACTATGGCTACACCTTC
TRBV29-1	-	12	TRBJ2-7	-	CSGGGVGGEQYF	TGCAGCGGGGGGGGCGTTGGAGGCGAGCAGTACTTC